This T cell receptor (beta chain) was sequenced during a study of blood T cells in healthy people across ages. The germline gives CDR1 MDHEN, CDR2 SYDVKM. The CDR3 has 15 residues. The V and J ends lost 4 bases and 8 bases respectively, with 20 bases between them. The second PCR ran 7 to 11 cycles with a sample-barcoded 5' primer and J-beta primers. A single record per CDR3 protein comes from TCRdb applying MiXCR to the 5' RACE reads. This sample has about 840,000 distinct CDR3 sequences, with approximately 32% found just once. Separately, the same data were catalogued under a study of T cells of mothers and their children. In that study: Sequencing returned over 8 million TCR beta CDR3 reads per mother and about 3 million per child. The overlap seen between related mothers and children slightly exceeded that of unrelated pairs, though not significantly. Clones that were microchimeric and persistent were not detected among T cells.

The specimen was blood. The rearrangement links TRBV28 to TRBJ1-2; perhaps TRBD1 as D (5 bases). This TCR came from a woman between 35 and 50 years old in good health. The CDR3 region is CASSSIQPDREGYTF. The CDR3, as DNA: TGTGCCAGCAGTTCGATACAACCTGACAGAGAAGGCTACACCTTC.